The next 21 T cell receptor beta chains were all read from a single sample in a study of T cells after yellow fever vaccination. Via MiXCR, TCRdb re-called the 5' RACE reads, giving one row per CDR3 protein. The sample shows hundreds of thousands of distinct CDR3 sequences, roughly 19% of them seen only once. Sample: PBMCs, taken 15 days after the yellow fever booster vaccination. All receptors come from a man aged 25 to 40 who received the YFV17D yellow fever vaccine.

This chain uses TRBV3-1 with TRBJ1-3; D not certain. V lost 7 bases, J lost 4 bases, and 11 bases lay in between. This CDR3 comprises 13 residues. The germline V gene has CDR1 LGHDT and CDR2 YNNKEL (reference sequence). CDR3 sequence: CASTVSGGNTIYF. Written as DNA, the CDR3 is TGTGCCAGCACTGTTTCGGGGGGAAACACCATATATTTT.

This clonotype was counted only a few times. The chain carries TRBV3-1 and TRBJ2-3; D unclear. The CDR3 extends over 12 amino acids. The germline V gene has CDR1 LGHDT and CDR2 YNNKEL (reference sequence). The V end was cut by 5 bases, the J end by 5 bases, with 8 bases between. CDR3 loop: CASSAVEDTQYF. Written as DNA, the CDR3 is TGTGCCAGCAGCGCAGTCGAAGATACGCAGTATTTT.

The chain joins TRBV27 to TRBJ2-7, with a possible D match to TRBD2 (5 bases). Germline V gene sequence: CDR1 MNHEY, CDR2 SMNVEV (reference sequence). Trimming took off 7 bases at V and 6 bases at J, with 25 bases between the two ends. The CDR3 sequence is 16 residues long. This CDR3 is CASNPRMLRGNSEQYF. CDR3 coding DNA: TGTGCCAGCAACCCCCGGATGTTAAGAGGGAACAGCGAGCAGTACTTC.

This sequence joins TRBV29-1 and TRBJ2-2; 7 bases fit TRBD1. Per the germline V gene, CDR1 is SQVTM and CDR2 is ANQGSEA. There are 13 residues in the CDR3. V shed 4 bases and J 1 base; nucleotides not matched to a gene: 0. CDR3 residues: CSVGDRNTGELFF. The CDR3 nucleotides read TGCAGCGTTGGGGACAGGAACACCGGGGAGCTGTTTTTT.

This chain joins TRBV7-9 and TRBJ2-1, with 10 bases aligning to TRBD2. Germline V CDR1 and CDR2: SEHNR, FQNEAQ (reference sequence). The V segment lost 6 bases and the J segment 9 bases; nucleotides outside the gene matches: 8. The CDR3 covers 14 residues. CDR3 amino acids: CASRGTSGVGEQFF. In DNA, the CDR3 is TGTGCCAGCAGAGGTACTAGCGGGGTTGGTGAGCAGTTCTTC.

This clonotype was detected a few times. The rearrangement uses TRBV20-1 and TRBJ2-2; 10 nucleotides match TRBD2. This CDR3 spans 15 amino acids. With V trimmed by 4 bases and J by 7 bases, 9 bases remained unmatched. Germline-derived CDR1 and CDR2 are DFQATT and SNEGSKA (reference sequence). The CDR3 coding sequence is TGCAGTGCTATAGAACCCGGGACTAGCGACGGGGAGCTGTTTTTT. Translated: CSAIEPGTSDGELFF.

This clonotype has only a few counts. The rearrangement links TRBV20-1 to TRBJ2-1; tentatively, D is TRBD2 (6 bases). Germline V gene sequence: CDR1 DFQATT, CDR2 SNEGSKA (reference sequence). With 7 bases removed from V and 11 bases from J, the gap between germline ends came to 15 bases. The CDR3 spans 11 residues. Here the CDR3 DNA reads TGCAGTGTTGACCCCGGGAGTCAGCAGTTCTTC. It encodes CSVDPGSQQFF.

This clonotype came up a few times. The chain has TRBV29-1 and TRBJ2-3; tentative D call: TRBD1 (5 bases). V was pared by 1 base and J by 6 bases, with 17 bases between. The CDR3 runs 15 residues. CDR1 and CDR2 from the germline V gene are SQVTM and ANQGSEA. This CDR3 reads CSVEGVGQGIDTQYF. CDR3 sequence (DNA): TGCAGCGTTGAAGGGGTCGGGCAGGGAATCGATACGCAGTATTTT.

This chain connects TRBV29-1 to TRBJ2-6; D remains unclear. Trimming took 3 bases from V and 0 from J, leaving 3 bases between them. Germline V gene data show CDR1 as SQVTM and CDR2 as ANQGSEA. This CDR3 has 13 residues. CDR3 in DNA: TGCAGCGTTGACAGCTCTGGGGCCAACGTCCTGACTTTC. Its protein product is CSVDSSGANVLTF.

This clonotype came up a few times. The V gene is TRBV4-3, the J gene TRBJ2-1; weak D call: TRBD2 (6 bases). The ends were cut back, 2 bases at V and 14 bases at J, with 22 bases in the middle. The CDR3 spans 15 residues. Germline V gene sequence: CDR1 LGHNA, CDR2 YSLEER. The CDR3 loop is CASSQHRDSALYKFF. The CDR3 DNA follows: TGCGCCAGCAGCCAACACCGGGACTCCGCACTATATAAGTTCTTC.

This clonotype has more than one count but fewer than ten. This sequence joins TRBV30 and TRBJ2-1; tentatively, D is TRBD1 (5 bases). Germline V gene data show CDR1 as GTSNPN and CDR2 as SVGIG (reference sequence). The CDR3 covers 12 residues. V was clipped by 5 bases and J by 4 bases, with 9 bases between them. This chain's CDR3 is CAWGAGYNEQFF. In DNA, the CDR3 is TGTGCCTGGGGGGCCGGATACAATGAGCAGTTCTTC.

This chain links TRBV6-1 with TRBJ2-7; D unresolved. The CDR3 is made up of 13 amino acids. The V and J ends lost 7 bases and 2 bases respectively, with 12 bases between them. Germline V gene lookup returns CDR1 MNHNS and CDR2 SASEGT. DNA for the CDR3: TGTGCCAGCAAGGGCAGATCGACCTACGAGCAGTACTTC. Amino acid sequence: CASKGRSTYEQYF.

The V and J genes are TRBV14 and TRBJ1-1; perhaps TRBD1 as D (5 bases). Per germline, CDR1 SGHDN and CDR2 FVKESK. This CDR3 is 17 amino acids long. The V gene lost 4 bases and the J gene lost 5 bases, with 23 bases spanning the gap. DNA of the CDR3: TGTGCCAGCAGCCGGGCGGGGACCCTCTACCAGGGAACTGAAGCTTTCTTT. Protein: CASSRAGTLYQGTEAFF.

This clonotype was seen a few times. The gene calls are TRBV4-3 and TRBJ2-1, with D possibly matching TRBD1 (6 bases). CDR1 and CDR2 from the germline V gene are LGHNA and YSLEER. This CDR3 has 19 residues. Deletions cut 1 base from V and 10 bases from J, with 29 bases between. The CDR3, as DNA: TGCGCCAGCAGCCAAGGGAGAATGGGGGCTTCCTCGAAACCCATGGAGCAGTTCTTC. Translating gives CASSQGRMGASSKPMEQFF.

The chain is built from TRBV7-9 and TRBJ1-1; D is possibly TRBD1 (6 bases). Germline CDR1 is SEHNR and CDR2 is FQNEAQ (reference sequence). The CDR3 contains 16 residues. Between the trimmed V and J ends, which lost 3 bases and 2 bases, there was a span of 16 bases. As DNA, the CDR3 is TGTGCCAGCAGCTTGGAGCAGGGGCCCATTAACACTGAAGCTTTCTTT. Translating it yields CASSLEQGPINTEAFF.

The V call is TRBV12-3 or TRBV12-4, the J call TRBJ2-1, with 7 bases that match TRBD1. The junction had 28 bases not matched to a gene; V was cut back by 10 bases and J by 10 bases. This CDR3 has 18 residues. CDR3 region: CATLRRPTGPAWEWEQFF. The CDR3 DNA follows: TGTGCCACCCTCAGGAGGCCGACAGGGCCGGCCTGGGAATGGGAGCAGTTCTTC.

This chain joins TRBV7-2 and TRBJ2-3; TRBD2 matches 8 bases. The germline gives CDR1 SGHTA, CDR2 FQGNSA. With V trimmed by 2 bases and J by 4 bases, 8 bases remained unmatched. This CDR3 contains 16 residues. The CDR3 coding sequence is TGTGCCAGCAGCTTAAGGTCGGGGGGGAGTGCAGATACGCAGTATTTT. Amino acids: CASSLRSGGSADTQYF.

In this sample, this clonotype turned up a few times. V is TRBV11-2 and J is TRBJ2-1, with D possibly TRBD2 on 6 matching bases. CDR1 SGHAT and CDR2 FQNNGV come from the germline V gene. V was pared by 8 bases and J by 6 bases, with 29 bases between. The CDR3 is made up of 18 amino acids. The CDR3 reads CASCRGSTRRGKANEQFF. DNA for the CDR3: TGTGCCAGCTGTCGGGGAAGCACCCGCCGGGGGAAGGCCAATGAGCAGTTCTTC.

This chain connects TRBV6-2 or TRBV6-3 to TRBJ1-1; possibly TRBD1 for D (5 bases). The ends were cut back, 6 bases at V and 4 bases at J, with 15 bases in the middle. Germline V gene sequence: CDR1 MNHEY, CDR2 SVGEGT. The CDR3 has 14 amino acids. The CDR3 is CASSPGARGTEAFF. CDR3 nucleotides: TGTGCCAGCAGCCCCGGGGCGCGGGGCACTGAAGCTTTCTTT.

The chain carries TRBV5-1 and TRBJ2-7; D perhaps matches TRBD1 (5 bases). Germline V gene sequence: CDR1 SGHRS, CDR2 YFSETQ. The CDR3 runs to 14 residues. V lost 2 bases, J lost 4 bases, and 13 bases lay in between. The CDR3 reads CASSFETAKYEQYF. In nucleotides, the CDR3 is TGCGCCAGCAGCTTCGAGACAGCCAAATACGAGCAGTACTTC.

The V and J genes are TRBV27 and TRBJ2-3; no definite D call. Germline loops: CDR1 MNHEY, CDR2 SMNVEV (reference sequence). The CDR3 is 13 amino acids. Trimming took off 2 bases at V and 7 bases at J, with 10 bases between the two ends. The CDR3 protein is CASSLPRHNTQYF. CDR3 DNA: TGTGCCAGCAGTTTACCCCGTCATAATACGCAGTATTTT.